The next 16 T cell receptor beta chains were all read from a single sample in a study of cytomegalovirus exposure and HLA in healthy donors. The primer mix had 60 Vbeta and 13 Jbeta primers. The table came from immunoSEQ multiplex PCR; TCRdb's copy has only in-frame clones and leaves some out. Of some 90,000 clones listed, 70% to 80% are singletons. Material for sequencing was PBMCs. The source of these receptors is a woman between 45 and 60 years old in good health and CMV-seropositive.

This sequence joins TRBV30 and TRBJ1-1; D gene uncertain. V lost 3 bases, J lost 1 base, and 15 bases lay in between. This CDR3 comprises 15 residues. The germline gives CDR1 GTSNPN, CDR2 SVGIG (reference sequence). CDR3 in amino acids: CAWSKRVYPNTEAFF. The CDR3 DNA reads as TGTGCCTGGAGCAAGAGGGTGTATCCGAACACTGAAGCTTTCTTT.

This rearrangement joins TRBV19 to TRBJ2-2; TRBD1 matches 8 bases. Germline V CDR1 and CDR2: LNHDA, SQIVND (reference sequence). The CDR3 sequence is 18 residues long. J gave up 2 bases and V 5 bases, and 13 bases lay outside the gene matches. CDR3 DNA sequence: TGTGCCAGTAGTGACCTTGGACAGGGAACGGGAAACACCGGGGAGCTGTTTTTT. Amino acids: CASSDLGQGTGNTGELFF.

This chain joins TRBV9 and TRBJ2-2; a possible D gene is TRBD2 (6 bases). Germline CDR1 SGDLS, CDR2 YYNGEE. This CDR3 region has 16 residues. V was shortened by 3 bases and J by 5 bases, with 17 bases between the two germline ends. The CDR3 DNA sequence: TGTGCCAGCAGCGATCCGACAGCGGGTTGGACCGGGGAGCTGTTTTTT. Residues: CASSDPTAGWTGELFF.

The V call is TRBV19, the J call TRBJ1-1; D not certain. Trimming left V 6 bases short and J 1 base short, with 12 bases between. The length of the CDR3 is 14 residues. Germline V gene sequence: CDR1 LNHDA, CDR2 SQIVND (reference sequence). This chain's CDR3 is CASSPWAGNTEAFF. The CDR3 nucleotides read TGTGCCAGTAGCCCCTGGGCAGGGAACACTGAAGCTTTCTTT. Full variable domain (outside the CDR3, taken from reference TRBV19 and TRBJ1-1): DGGITQSPKYLFRKEGQNVTLSCEQNLNHDAMYWYRQDPGQGLRLIYYSQIVNDFQKGDIAEGYSVSREKKESFPLTVTSAQKNPTAFYLCASSPWAGNTEAFFGQGTRLTVV.

A few counts support this clone. The V gene is TRBV6-5, the J gene TRBJ1-5; D uncertain. Trimming took off 0 bases at V and 6 bases at J, with 6 bases between the two ends. Germline assignment: CDR1 MNHEY and CDR2 SVGAGI. The CDR3 length is 13 residues. For the CDR3, the DNA is TGTGCCAGCAGTTACTCTTCCGGTCAGCCCCAGCATTTT. It is translated as CASSYSSGQPQHF.

The chain has TRBV15 and TRBJ2-3, with 8 bases aligning to TRBD2. With V trimmed by 1 base and J by 2 bases, 2 bases remained unmatched. Germline V gene lookup returns CDR1 LNHNV and CDR2 YYDKDF (reference sequence). The length of the CDR3 is 15 residues. The CDR3 DNA follows: TGTGCCACCAGCAGAGGCGGGGGGTACACAGATACGCAGTATTTT. Protein product: CATSRGGGYTDTQYF. Full variable domain (remainder filled in from reference TRBV15 and TRBJ2-3): DAMVIQNPRYQVTQFGKPVTLSCSQTLNHNVMYWYQQKSSQAPKLLFHYYDKDFNNEADTPDNFQSRRPNTSFCFLDIRSPGLGDTAMYLCATSRGGGYTDTQYFGPGTRLTVL.

J is TRBJ2-3 and V is TRBV5-1; perhaps TRBD2 as D (7 bases). Between the trimmed V and J ends, which lost 8 bases and 1 base, there was a span of 14 bases. Germline lookup yields CDR1 SGHRS and CDR2 YFSETQ. The CDR3 is 14 amino acids. The CDR3, as DNA: TGCGCCAGTCAGCTAGGGGGGGGCACAGATACGCAGTATTTT. The encoded protein is CASQLGGGTDTQYF. Supplemented by reference TRBV5-1 and TRBJ2-3, the full variable domain reads KAGVTQTPRYLIKTRGQQVTLSCSPISGHRSVSWYQQTPGQGLQFLFEYFSETQRNKGNFPGRFSGRQFSNSRSEMNVSTLELGDSALYLCASQLGGGTDTQYFGPGTRLTVL.

The CDR3 protein is CASSRTGARVVTEAFF. CDR3 coding DNA: TGTGCCAGCAGCCGAACAGGGGCTAGGGTTGTGACTGAAGCTTTCTTT. V usage is TRBV4-2 and J usage is TRBJ1-1; 7 bases line up with TRBD1. Germline CDR1 reads LGHNA; CDR2 reads YNFKEQ. The CDR3 contains 16 residues. V lost 4 bases to trimming and J lost 5 bases; unmatched junction nucleotides: 13.

This clone was observed a few times. V gene TRBV9 combines with J gene TRBJ2-1, with a possible D match to TRBD2 (5 bases). The CDR3 covers 13 residues. V was pared by 0 bases and J by 5 bases, with 6 bases between. The germline gives CDR1 SGDLS, CDR2 YYNGEE. CDR3 sequence reads: CASSVVGDNEQFF. The DNA for the CDR3 is TGTGCCAGCAGCGTAGTGGGAGACAATGAGCAGTTCTTC.

The gene calls are TRBV9 and TRBJ2-7; D ambiguous. Germline CDR1 reads SGDLS; CDR2 reads YYNGEE. This CDR3 spans 14 amino acids. Trimming removed 0 bases at V and 0 bases at J, with 7 bases between. In nucleotides, the CDR3 is TGTGCCAGCAGCGTAGGAGAACCCTCCTACGAGCAGTACTTC. This sequence encodes CASSVGEPSYEQYF.

This clone was observed a few times. The chain links TRBV18 to TRBJ1-1, with unresolved D. V was pared by 1 base and J by 2 bases, with 5 bases between. CDR3 length: 13 amino acids. The V gene's germline CDR1 is KGHSH and CDR2 LQKENI. The CDR3 DNA is TGTGCCAGCTCACCACTACACAACACTGAAGCTTTCTTT. This codes for CASSPLHNTEAFF.

In this sample, this clone turned up a few times. This chain links TRBV6-1 with TRBJ1-1; D may be TRBD1 (5 bases). The CDR3 has 15 residues. Germline assignment: CDR1 MNHNS and CDR2 SASEGT. The V and J ends lost 1 base and 0 bases respectively, with 9 bases between them. As DNA, the CDR3 is TGTGCCAGCAGTGAAGAGGACAACATGAACACTGAAGCTTTCTTT. As protein: CASSEEDNMNTEAFF.

This sequence joins TRBV9 and TRBJ2-3; unclear D gene. With 0 bases removed from V and 4 bases from J, the gap between germline ends came to 9 bases. Germline V CDR1 and CDR2: SGDLS, YYNGEE. This CDR3 comprises 14 residues. CDR3 nucleotide sequence: TGTGCCAGCAGCGTAGGAATATTAGCAGATACGCAGTATTTT. It encodes CASSVGILADTQYF.

This rearrangement joins TRBV7-9 to TRBJ2-1, with D possibly TRBD1 on 5 matching bases. V lost 1 base and J 5 bases, leaving 15 bases between the germline ends. CDR1 and CDR2 (germline): SEHNR, FQNEAQ (reference sequence). CDR3 length: 16 residues. The CDR3 bases are TGTGCCAGCAGCTTAGGGACACTGTTTGACCACAATGAGCAGTTCTTC. It translates to CASSLGTLFDHNEQFF.

This sequence joins TRBV4-2 and TRBJ2-1; 14 bases are shared with TRBD2. This CDR3 is built from 17 residues. Trimming at V came to 1 base and at J to 8 bases, leaving 7 bases not matched to a gene. Germline CDR1 LGHNA, CDR2 YNFKEQ. The CDR3 loop is CASSQVSGLAGGDEQFF. As DNA, the CDR3 is TGTGCCAGCAGCCAAGTATCAGGACTAGCGGGAGGTGATGAGCAGTTCTTC.

CDR3 in DNA: TGTGCCAGCGAGTACCAAGAGACCCAGTACTTC. The encoded protein is CASEYQETQYF. This chain joins TRBV2 and TRBJ2-5; D unresolved. V lost 8 bases, J lost 0 bases, and 4 bases lay in between. The CDR3 spans 11 residues. Looked up from germline, CDR1 is SNHLY and CDR2 is FYNNEI.